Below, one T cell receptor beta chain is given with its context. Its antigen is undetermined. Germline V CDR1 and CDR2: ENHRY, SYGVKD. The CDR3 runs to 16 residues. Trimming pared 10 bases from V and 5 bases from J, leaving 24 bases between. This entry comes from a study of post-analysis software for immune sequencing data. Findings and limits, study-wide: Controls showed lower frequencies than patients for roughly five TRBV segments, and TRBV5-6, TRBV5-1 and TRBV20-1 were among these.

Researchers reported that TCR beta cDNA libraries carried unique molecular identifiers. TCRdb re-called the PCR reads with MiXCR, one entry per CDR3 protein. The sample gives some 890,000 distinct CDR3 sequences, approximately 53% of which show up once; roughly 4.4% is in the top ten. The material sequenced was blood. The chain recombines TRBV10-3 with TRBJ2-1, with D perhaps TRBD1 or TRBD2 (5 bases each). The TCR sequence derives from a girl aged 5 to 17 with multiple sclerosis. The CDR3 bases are TGTGCCACCTTCCGGGACCCCGCCAGAAAAAACAATGAGCAGTTCTTC. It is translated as CATFRDPARKNNEQFF.